The 29 T cell receptor beta chains below all came from one sample that was sequenced in a study of blood T cell repertoires in COVID-19. Repertoires were generated with immunoSEQ multiplex PCR, while TCRdb's copy carries only in-frame clones and drops some. The repertoire holds more than 150,000 clones, with less than 90% as singletons. Sequenced material: PBMCs or T cells enriched from blood (not recorded which). These receptors originate from a woman aged 45-60 years who had recovered from COVID-19.

This chain uses TRBV27 with TRBJ1-2; D might be TRBD1 (5 bases). Germline V lookup: CDR1 MNHEY, CDR2 SMNVEV (reference sequence). The CDR3 runs 15 residues. V was pared by 0 bases and J by 4 bases, with 12 bases between. This CDR3 is CASSLSDRDAYGYTF. In nucleotides, the CDR3 is TGTGCCAGCAGTTTATCCGACAGAGATGCCTATGGCTACACCTTC.

This clone has a single count. The V call is TRBV6-2 or TRBV6-3, the J call TRBJ2-1; 12 bases are shared with TRBD2. Per germline, CDR1 MNHEY and CDR2 SVGEGT. Germline trimming cut 4 bases from V and 4 bases from J; bases unmatched to any gene: 5. The CDR3 covers 16 residues. For the CDR3, the DNA is TGTGCCAGCAGTTTGCGGACTAGCGGGATGTACAATGAGCAGTTCTTC. It translates to CASSLRTSGMYNEQFF.

A single count supports this clone. The genes are TRBV5-4 and TRBJ2-7, with 12 bases fitting TRBD2. Trimming cost V 2 bases and J 5 bases; bases outside gene matches: 2. This CDR3 has 14 residues. The germline V gene encodes CDR1 SGHNT and CDR2 YYREEE (reference sequence). The CDR3 loop reads CASSLRTSGNEQYF. The CDR3 bases are TGTGCCAGCAGCTTAAGGACTAGCGGGAACGAGCAGTACTTC.

The V and J genes are TRBV28 and TRBJ2-6, with D perhaps TRBD1 (5 bases). The germline V gene has CDR1 MDHEN and CDR2 SYDVKM. The CDR3 is 15 amino acids. Trimming removed 11 bases at V and 3 bases at J, with 17 bases between. The DNA of the CDR3 is TGTGCCGTCAACTTAGGGGTCCATGGGGCCAACGTCCTGACTTTC. It translates to CAVNLGVHGANVLTF.

This chain uses TRBV4-2 with TRBJ2-3; TRBD1 matches at 8 bases. The CDR3 runs 16 residues. Germline CDR1 and CDR2: LGHNA and YNFKEQ. V lost 0 bases and J lost 5; bases outside the gene matches: 7. The CDR3 DNA reads TGTGCCAGCAGCCAAGATAGTCAGGGGGCAGGAGATACGCAGTATTTT. Encoded protein: CASSQDSQGAGDTQYF.

The rearrangement joins TRBV9 to TRBJ1-1; TRBD1 aligns across 10 bases. The CDR3 loop spans 14 amino acids. The V gene's germline CDR1 is SGDLS and CDR2 YYNGEE. V shed 3 bases, J shed 5 bases, and the junction held 4 bases outside the gene matches. CDR3 loop: CASSGQGAVTEAFF. The CDR3 nucleotides are TGTGCCAGCAGCGGACAGGGGGCCGTTACTGAAGCTTTCTTT.

A few counts support this clone. This chain links TRBV10-2 with TRBJ2-1, with TRBD2 matching over 7 bases. CDR3 length: 14 residues. Losses at the gene ends were 2 bases for V and 2 bases for J; bases not matched to a gene: 0. Looked up from germline, CDR1 is WSHSY and CDR2 is SAAADI. CDR3 amino acids: CASSEREAYNEQFF. The CDR3 DNA follows: TGCGCCAGCAGTGAGCGGGAGGCCTACAATGAGCAGTTCTTC.

This rearrangement joins TRBV2 to TRBJ1-2, with D perhaps matching TRBD1 (5 bases). Trimming left V 6 bases short and J 7 bases short, with 24 bases between. Germline V lookup: CDR1 SNHLY, CDR2 FYNNEI. This CDR3 spans 16 amino acids. The CDR3 here is CASRPSSGRALAGYTF. The CDR3, as DNA: TGTGCCAGCAGACCCAGCTCGGGCAGGGCATTAGCTGGCTACACCTTC.

The chain has TRBV19 and TRBJ2-6; TRBD1 matches at 8 bases. Germline V gene lookup returns CDR1 LNHDA and CDR2 SQIVND (reference sequence). The CDR3 covers 13 residues. The junction had 8 bases not matched to a gene; V was cut back by 5 bases and J by 14 bases. CDR3 sequence reads: CASSAGQVKILTF. CDR3 in DNA: TGTGCCAGTAGTGCGGGACAGGTTAAGATCCTGACTTTC.

The chain is built from TRBV2 and TRBJ2-7, with TRBD1 identical over 7 bases. V lost 8 bases to trimming and J lost 3 bases; unmatched junction nucleotides: 4. The CDR3 sequence is 12 residues long. Germline V gene lookup returns CDR1 SNHLY and CDR2 FYNNEI. Here the CDR3 reads CASRDSFYEQYF. The CDR3 nucleotides read TGTGCCAGCCGGGACAGTTTCTACGAGCAGTACTTC.

V usage is TRBV5-5 and J usage is TRBJ2-7; 8 nucleotides line up with TRBD1. The V segment lost 4 bases and the J segment 3 bases; nucleotides outside the gene matches: 3. This CDR3 is built from 13 residues. The germline CDR1 and CDR2 sequences are SGHKS and YYEKEE (reference sequence). The CDR3 protein is CASSIDRGYEQYF. DNA for the CDR3: TGTGCCAGCAGCATCGACAGGGGCTACGAGCAGTACTTC.

The chain has TRBV27 and TRBJ2-1; TRBD1 agrees at 7 bases. From germline, CDR1 is MNHEY and CDR2 SMNVEV (reference sequence). With V trimmed by 1 base and J by 2 bases, 2 bases remained unmatched. The CDR3 extends over 15 amino acids. This CDR3 is CASSLWGTAYNEQFF. The CDR3, as DNA: TGTGCCAGCAGTTTATGGGGGACAGCCTACAATGAGCAGTTCTTC.

This CDR3 reads CASSGLAGSTGELFF. The CDR3 bases are TGTGCCAGCAGCGGACTAGCGGGAAGCACCGGGGAGCTGTTTTTT. The rearrangement links TRBV6-5 to TRBJ2-2; TRBD2 agrees at 12 bases. Germline lookup yields CDR1 MNHEY and CDR2 SVGAGI. J gave up 4 bases and V 6 bases, and 3 bases lay outside the gene matches. The CDR3 consists of 15 residues.

This clone was counted only a few times. The chain joins TRBV30 to TRBJ2-2; 9 bases agree with TRBD2. There are 15 residues in the CDR3. In germline, CDR1 is GTSNPN, CDR2 SVGIG (reference sequence). Trimming removed 1 base from V and 6 bases from J; junction bases left unmatched: 6. The CDR3 DNA follows: TGTGCCTGGAGTGAAGGCGGGAGGGCCGCCGGGGAGCTGTTTTTT. It encodes CAWSEGGRAAGELFF. Full variable domain (remainder filled in from reference TRBV30 and TRBJ2-2): SQTIHQWPATLVQPVGSPLSLECTVEGTSNPNLYWYRQAAGRGLQLLFYSVGIGQISSEVPQNLSASRPQDRQFILSSKKLLLSDSGFYLCAWSEGGRAAGELFFGEGSRLTVL.

The chain joins TRBV24-1 to TRBJ1-2; a possible D gene is TRBD1 (5 bases). The germline gives CDR1 KGHDR, CDR2 SFDVKD. V was shortened by 3 bases and J by 6 bases, with 13 bases between the two germline ends. The CDR3 consists of 14 residues. In nucleotides, the CDR3 is TGTGCCACCAGTGATGCCCAGGGTTTCGATGGCTACACCTTC. Protein sequence: CATSDAQGFDGYTF.

The chain recombines TRBV27 with TRBJ1-6; no firm D call. The CDR3 loop spans 15 amino acids. V lost 2 bases to trimming and J lost 4 bases, with 9 bases between them. Germline assignment: CDR1 MNHEY and CDR2 SMNVEV (reference sequence). The DNA for the CDR3 is TGTGCCAGCAGTTTACACAGAAGTTATAATTCACCCCTCCACTTT. Residues: CASSLHRSYNSPLHF.

The chain employs TRBV11-2 and TRBJ2-7; possible D gene TRBD1, 6 bases. Germline V gene data show CDR1 as SGHAT and CDR2 as FQNNGV. The V end lost 0 bases, the J end lost 5 bases, and 14 bases lay between the germline ends. The CDR3 is made up of 15 amino acids. The CDR3 loop is CASSLDRDKFHEQYF. The CDR3 DNA reads as TGTGCCAGCAGCTTAGACCGGGACAAGTTCCACGAGCAGTACTTC.

A word on this clone: The sample contains more than one DNA sequence encoding this CDR3. The CDR3 DNA reads TGTGCCAGCAGCGTAGGAGGAAGAGAGACCCAGTACTTC. Protein sequence: CASSVGGRETQYF. The V gene is TRBV9, the J gene TRBJ2-5, with D uncertain. The length of the CDR3 is 13 residues. CDR1 and CDR2 from the germline V gene are SGDLS and YYNGEE. Trimming stripped 0 bases from V and 4 bases from J, with 7 bases between. The complete variable domain, with remaining parts taken from reference TRBV9 and TRBJ2-5, reads DSGVTQTPKHLITATGQRVTLRCSPRSGDLSVYWYQQSLDQGLQFLIQYYNGEERAKGNILERFSAQQFPDLHSELNLSSLELGDSALYFCASSVGGRETQYFGPGTRLLVL.

The chain combines TRBV5-4 with TRBJ1-6, with a weak D call TRBD1 (6 bases). Trimming removed 4 bases from V and 10 bases from J, with 18 bases in between. There are 15 residues in the CDR3. The germline V gene has CDR1 SGHNT and CDR2 YYREEE (reference sequence). CDR3 protein: CASSEDLRGSSPLHF. The CDR3 region has the DNA TGTGCCAGCAGCGAGGACCTCAGGGGCTCCTCACCCCTCCACTTT.

The V call is TRBV5-1, the J call TRBJ1-1; D possibly corresponds to TRBD1 (6 bases). CDR1 is SGHRS and CDR2 is YFSETQ in the germline V gene. The CDR3 totals 15 residues. Trimming shortened V by 7 bases and J by 2 bases, and 18 bases separated the two germline ends. CDR3 protein: CASGAGQLYNTEAFF. The CDR3 nucleotides are TGCGCCAGCGGCGCTGGACAGCTTTATAACACTGAAGCTTTCTTT.

The chain carries TRBV30 and TRBJ1-3; tentative D call: TRBD1 (6 bases). The CDR3 loop spans 15 amino acids. Trimming took 0 bases from V and 0 from J, leaving 9 bases between them. Germline V gives CDR1 GTSNPN, CDR2 SVGIG (reference sequence). The CDR3 reads CAWSVRQASGNTIYF. In nucleotides, the CDR3 is TGTGCCTGGAGTGTTAGACAGGCCTCTGGAAACACCATATATTTT.

This sequence joins TRBV19 and TRBJ2-2; TRBD1 might be the D (5 bases). The CDR3 contains 16 residues. Between the trimmed V and J ends, which lost 3 bases and 4 bases, there was a span of 15 bases. CDR1 and CDR2 from the germline V gene are LNHDA and SQIVND (reference sequence). The DNA of the CDR3 is TGTGCCAGTAGTATTAATACAGGCGCGTCCACCGGGGAGCTGTTTTTT. This translates into CASSINTGASTGELFF.

The chain has TRBV27 and TRBJ1-6; tentatively, D is TRBD1 (6 bases). Between the trimmed V and J ends, which lost 0 bases and 7 bases, there was a span of 13 bases. The CDR3 runs to 16 residues. Germline values: CDR1 MNHEY, CDR2 SMNVEV (reference sequence). The CDR3 protein is CASSLSTGYRNSPLHF. CDR3 DNA: TGTGCCAGCAGTTTATCCACAGGGTATCGAAATTCACCCCTCCACTTT.

The V call is TRBV30, the J call TRBJ1-2, with D possibly TRBD1 on 6 matching bases. Germline CDR1 GTSNPN, CDR2 SVGIG (reference sequence). This CDR3 is 16 amino acids long. The V gene lost 2 bases and the J gene lost 0 bases, with 16 bases spanning the gap. CDR3 coding DNA: TGTGCCTGGAGTAACGACAGGCCGGGTCCTAACTATGGCTACACCTTC. Translation: CAWSNDRPGPNYGYTF.

This chain joins TRBV5-4 and TRBJ1-4; D might be TRBD1 (5 bases). CDR3 length: 13 amino acids. Between the trimmed V and J ends, which lost 3 bases and 6 bases, there was a span of 9 bases. Germline CDR1 and CDR2: SGHNT and YYREEE (reference sequence). CDR3 DNA sequence: TGTGCCAGCAGCTCTGACAGTTATGAAAAACTGTTTTTT. Protein: CASSSDSYEKLFF.

The J gene is TRBJ1-6, the V gene TRBV18; TRBD1 agrees at 11 bases. V was clipped by 5 bases and J by 10 bases; unmatched bases: 7. The length of the CDR3 is 15 residues. CDR1 KGHSH and CDR2 LQKENI come from the germline V gene. Here the CDR3 reads CASSTGTGGFSPLHF. The CDR3 DNA sequence: TGTGCCAGCTCAACCGGGACAGGGGGTTTCTCACCCCTCCACTTT.

V is TRBV19 and J is TRBJ2-1; 12 bases line up with TRBD2. J gave up 4 bases and V 6 bases, and 10 bases lay outside the gene matches. The germline V gene has CDR1 LNHDA and CDR2 SQIVND (reference sequence). This CDR3 comprises 17 residues. CDR3 residues: CASRVSLAGGPYNEQFF. CDR3 DNA sequence: TGTGCCAGTAGGGTGAGCCTAGCGGGAGGGCCTTACAATGAGCAGTTCTTC.

This chain uses TRBV6-5 with TRBJ2-1; 11 nucleotides match TRBD2. The CDR3 covers 15 residues. Trimming at V came to 7 bases and at J to 3 bases, leaving 5 bases not matched to a gene. Germline V gene lookup returns CDR1 MNHEY and CDR2 SVGAGI. The CDR3 is CASTRGTSGYNEQFF. DNA of the CDR3: TGTGCCAGCACCCGGGGGACTAGCGGCTACAATGAGCAGTTCTTC.

The chain combines TRBV6-5 with TRBJ2-2; TRBD2 matches at 8 bases. The germline V gene encodes CDR1 MNHEY and CDR2 SVGAGI. The junction had 3 bases not matched to a gene; V was cut back by 0 bases and J by 3 bases. This CDR3 comprises 16 residues. Here the CDR3 reads CASSYSERGHTGELFF. The DNA for the CDR3 is TGTGCCAGCAGTTACTCCGAGCGGGGGCACACCGGGGAGCTGTTTTTT.